This T cell receptor (beta chain) was identified in a study of blood T cells in healthy people across ages. Combining a sample-barcoded 5' primer with a J-beta primer mix, a second PCR ran for roughly 7 to 12 cycles. TCRdb re-derived calls from the 5' RACE reads in MiXCR, one entry per CDR3 protein. The sample has hundreds of thousands of distinct CDR3 sequences, around two fifths seen once. The V end lost 6 bases, the J end lost 3 bases, and 15 bases lay between the germline ends. CDR3 size: 14 residues. This chain links TRBV12-3 or TRBV12-4 with TRBJ2-7; maybe TRBD2 (6 bases). This receptor was obtained from a man older than 75 in good health. The sequenced sample was blood. CDR3: CASSPRGVIYEQYF. CDR3 DNA sequence: TGTGCCAGCAGCCCCCGCGGGGTAATCTACGAGCAGTACTTC.